Reported below is one T cell receptor (beta chain). Chain pairing is unknown; alpha and beta were sequenced separately. Method: immunoSEQ multiplex PCR; TCRdb's copy keeps in-frame clones and lacks some. The sample carries 60,000 or so clones, about 86% recorded once. The trim removed 6 bases at V and 3 bases at J, leaving 4 bases unmatched. Germline V gives CDR1 SGHVS, CDR2 FNYEAQ. This CDR3 region has 15 residues. This specimen belongs to a study of T cells in tuberculosis. Overall study context: Sequenced TCRs come from CD1B-GMM tetramer-binding T cells.

Thawed, overnight-rested PBMC were stained with GMM-loaded CD1B tetramer, viability dye and anti-CD3, then sorted. The lipid loaded on the CD1B tetramers was C32 glucose monomycolate from Rhodococcus equi. Approximately 100,000 tetramer-negative cells were sorted from each donor. This TCR derives from an adult woman with latent tuberculosis. The chain is built from TRBV7-6 and TRBJ2-2, with 10 bases matching TRBD1. The sequenced sample consisted of CD1b-GMM tetramer-negative cells sorted from PBMCs. The CDR3 DNA is TGTGCCAGCAGACGACAGGGGGCTGACACCGGGGAGCTGTTTTTT. Its translation: CASRRQGADTGELFF.